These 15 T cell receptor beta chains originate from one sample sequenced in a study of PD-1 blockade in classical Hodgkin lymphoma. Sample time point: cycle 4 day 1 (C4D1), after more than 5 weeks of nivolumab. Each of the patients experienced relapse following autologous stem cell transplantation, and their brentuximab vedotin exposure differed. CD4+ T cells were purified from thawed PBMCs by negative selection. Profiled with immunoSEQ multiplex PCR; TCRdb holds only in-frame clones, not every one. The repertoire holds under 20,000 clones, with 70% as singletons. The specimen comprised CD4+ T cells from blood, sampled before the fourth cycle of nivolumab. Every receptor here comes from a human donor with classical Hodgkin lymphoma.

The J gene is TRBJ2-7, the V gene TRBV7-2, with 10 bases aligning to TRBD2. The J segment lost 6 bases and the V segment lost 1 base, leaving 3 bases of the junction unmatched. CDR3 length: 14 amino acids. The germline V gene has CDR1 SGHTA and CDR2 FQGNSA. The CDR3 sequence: CASSLGAGGGEQYF. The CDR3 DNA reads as TGTGCCAGCAGCTTAGGAGCGGGAGGGGGCGAGCAGTACTTC.

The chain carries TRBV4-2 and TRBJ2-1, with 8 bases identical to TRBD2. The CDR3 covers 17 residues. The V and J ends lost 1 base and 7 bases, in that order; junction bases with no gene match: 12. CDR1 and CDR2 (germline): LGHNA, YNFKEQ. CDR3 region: CASSQAYPGGPVNEQFF. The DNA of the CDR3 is TGTGCCAGCAGCCAAGCTTACCCGGGAGGGCCGGTGAATGAGCAGTTCTTC.

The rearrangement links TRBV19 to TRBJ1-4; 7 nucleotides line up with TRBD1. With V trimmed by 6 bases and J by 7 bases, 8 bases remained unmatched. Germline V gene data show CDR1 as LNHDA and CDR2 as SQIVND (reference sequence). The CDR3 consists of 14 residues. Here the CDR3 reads CASSNLQGSEKLFF. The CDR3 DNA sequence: TGTGCCAGTAGCAATTTACAGGGGTCTGAAAAACTGTTTTTT.

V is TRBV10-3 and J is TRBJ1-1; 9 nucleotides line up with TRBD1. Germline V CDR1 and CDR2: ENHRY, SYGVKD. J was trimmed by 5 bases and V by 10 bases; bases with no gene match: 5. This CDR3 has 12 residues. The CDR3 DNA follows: TGTGCCACACAGGGGGCAAAGACTGAAGCTTTCTTT. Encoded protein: CATQGAKTEAFF.

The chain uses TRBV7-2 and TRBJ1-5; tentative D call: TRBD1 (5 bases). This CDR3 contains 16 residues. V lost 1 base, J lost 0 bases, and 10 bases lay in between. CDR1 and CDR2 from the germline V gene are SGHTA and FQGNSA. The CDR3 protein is CASSLDGGYSNQPQHF. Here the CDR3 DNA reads TGTGCCAGCAGCTTAGACGGGGGGTATAGCAATCAGCCCCAGCATTTT.

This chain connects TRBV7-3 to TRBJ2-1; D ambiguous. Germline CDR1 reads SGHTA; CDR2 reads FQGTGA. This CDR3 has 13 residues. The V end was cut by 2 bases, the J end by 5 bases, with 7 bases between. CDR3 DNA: TGTGCCAGCAGCTTAGGCGTGGACAATGAGCAGTTCTTC. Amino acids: CASSLGVDNEQFF.

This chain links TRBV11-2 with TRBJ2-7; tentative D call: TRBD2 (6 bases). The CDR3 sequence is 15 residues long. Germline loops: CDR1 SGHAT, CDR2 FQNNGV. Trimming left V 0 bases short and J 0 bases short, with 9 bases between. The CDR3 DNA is TGTGCCAGCAGCTTAGAGTTAGCGGCCTCCTACGAGCAGTACTTC. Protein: CASSLELAASYEQYF.

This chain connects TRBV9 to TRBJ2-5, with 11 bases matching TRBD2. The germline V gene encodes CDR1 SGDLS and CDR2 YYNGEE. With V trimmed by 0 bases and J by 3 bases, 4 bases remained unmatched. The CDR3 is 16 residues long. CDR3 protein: CASSVGSSGGKETQYF. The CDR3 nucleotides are TGTGCCAGCAGCGTAGGGTCTAGCGGGGGGAAAGAGACCCAGTACTTC.

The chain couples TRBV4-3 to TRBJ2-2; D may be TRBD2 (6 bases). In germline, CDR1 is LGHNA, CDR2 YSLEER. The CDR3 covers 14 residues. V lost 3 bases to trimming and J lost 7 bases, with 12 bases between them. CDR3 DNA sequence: TGCGCCAGCAGCCAGCCGGAGGGAGTCGGGGAGCTGTTTTTT. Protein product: CASSQPEGVGELFF.

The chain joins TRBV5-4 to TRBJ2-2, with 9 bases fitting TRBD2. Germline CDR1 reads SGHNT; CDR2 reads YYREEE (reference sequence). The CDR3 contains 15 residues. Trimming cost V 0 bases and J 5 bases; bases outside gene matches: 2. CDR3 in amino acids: CASSLGGGATGELFF. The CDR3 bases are TGTGCCAGCAGCTTGGGCGGGGGGGCGACCGGGGAGCTGTTTTTT.

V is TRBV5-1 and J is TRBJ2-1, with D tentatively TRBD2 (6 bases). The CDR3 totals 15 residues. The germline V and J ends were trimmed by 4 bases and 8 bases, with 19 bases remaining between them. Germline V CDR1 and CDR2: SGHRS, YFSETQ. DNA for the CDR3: TGCGCCAGCAGCAAATACAATGGGGAGGTTGATGAGCAGTTCTTC. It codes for CASSKYNGEVDEQFF.

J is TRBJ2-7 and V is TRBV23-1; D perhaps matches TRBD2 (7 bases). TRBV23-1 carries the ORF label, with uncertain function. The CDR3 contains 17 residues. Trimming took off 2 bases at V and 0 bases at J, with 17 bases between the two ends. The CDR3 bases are TGCGCCAGCAGTCAAGGGGGGCGCGGGGGTCCCTCCTACGAGCAGTACTTC. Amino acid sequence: CASSQGGRGGPSYEQYF.

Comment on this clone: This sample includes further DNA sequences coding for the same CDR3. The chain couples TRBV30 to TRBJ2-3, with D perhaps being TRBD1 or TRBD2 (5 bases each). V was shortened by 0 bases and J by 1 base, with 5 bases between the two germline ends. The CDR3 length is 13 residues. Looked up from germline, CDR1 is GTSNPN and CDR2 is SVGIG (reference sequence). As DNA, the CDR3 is TGTGCCTGGAGTGTGGGGGGCACAGATACGCAGTATTTT. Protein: CAWSVGGTDTQYF.

The CDR3 here is CASSQGLAGTYNEQFF. The CDR3 DNA reads TGCGCCAGCAGCCAGGGACTAGCGGGGACGTACAATGAGCAGTTCTTC. This sequence joins TRBV5-1 and TRBJ2-1; 13 bases are shared with TRBD2. There are 16 residues in the CDR3. Germline assignment: CDR1 SGHRS and CDR2 YFSETQ. Losses at the gene ends were 4 bases for V and 4 bases for J; bases not matched to a gene: 5.

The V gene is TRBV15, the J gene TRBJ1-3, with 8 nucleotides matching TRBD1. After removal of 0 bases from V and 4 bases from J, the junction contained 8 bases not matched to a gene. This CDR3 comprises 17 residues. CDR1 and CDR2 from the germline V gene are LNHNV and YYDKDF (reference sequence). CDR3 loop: CATSRDPGQGPGNTIYF. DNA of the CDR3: TGTGCCACCAGCAGAGATCCAGGACAGGGTCCCGGAAACACCATATATTTT.